This T cell receptor beta chain is drawn from a study of CD8+CD57+ T cells in acquired aplastic anemia. Findings of the study overall: Both patients and controls carried the same twenty-nine CD8+ CDR3 sequences.

In patients chosen for sequencing, flow cytometry had shown CD8+CD57+ cell expansion. The diagnosis in all patients was severe acquired aplastic anemia. Germline V gene lookup returns CDR1 LNHNV and CDR2 YYDKDF (reference sequence). The V and J ends lost 9 bases and 5 bases, in that order; junction bases with no gene match: 18. The CDR3 is 16 residues long. CDR3 and TCR beta VDJ profiling relied on a genomic DNA template. TCRdb re-called the reads through MiXCR, storing one row per CDR3 protein. This table holds about 120,000 distinct CDR3 sequences, about 40% found once. Concerning this clonotype: What it binds is not known.

The material sequenced was sorted CD4+, CD8+, or CD8+CD57+ T cells (not recorded which) from PBMCs. The receptor was derived from a human donor with aplastic anemia. The chain recombines TRBV15 with TRBJ2-5; 7 nucleotides match TRBD2. CDR3 loop: CATSGTVSGLPETQYF. Written as DNA, the CDR3 is TGTGCCACTAGCGGAACAGTTAGCGGGCTTCCGGAGACCCAGTACTTC.